Sequencing of this T cell receptor beta chain was carried out in a study of shared clonotypes between healthy human individuals (dated by TCRdb to about 2020). Background on the whole study: The cohort included three men and two women between 18 and 49 years of age. For each donor, three plates each were used for CD4 naive and CD4 memory, two plates were used for CD8 naive, and one plate was used for CD8 memory. To estimate repertoire size and how much clonotype sharing occurs between individuals, the study deeply sequenced the blood TCR repertoires of 4 to 6 healthy adults. Libraries were prepared and TCR repertoires were sequenced by different laboratories using diverse techniques, in order to increase sequencing depth and limit assay-specific biases. Between about 0.9 and 9 billion PBMCs per donor were obtained by leukapheresis. Here is what the overall study found, with its caveats: Only blood was sampled, and tissue TCR repertoires likely differ from those in blood. Across a handful of donors, approximately 5% of naive CD4, roughly 3.5% of naive CD8, approximately 2.5% of memory CD4, and roughly 0.41% of memory CD8 clonotypes were shared. Rarefaction of sorted-subset datasets indicated incomplete sequencing despite the large sequencing depth. Naive subsets generally had larger estimated clonotype richness than memory subsets did. Because the study included only a small number of donors, the genetic and exposure-history diversity represented was limited. Compared with non-shared clonotypes, the clonotypes found in all four sorted-subset donors had higher generation probabilities. Pairwise subsampling indicated that sequencing depth was expected to affect the degree of clonotype sharing among donors.

Using the deep immunoSEQ assay, TCR CDR3 regions were amplified from genomic DNA by multiplex PCR. Extracted genomic DNA from each cell subset was spread evenly across all wells of several immunoSEQ 96-well plates, with each plate serving as a replicate. Each replicate PCR for sorted subsets received about 210 ng genomic DNA, equal to about 30,000 T cell genomes. Purified libraries were quantified with a Qubit 3.0 fluorometer, sized on a Bioanalyzer 2100, and re-quantified with the KAPA Library Quantification kit. A separate single-read 150-cycle Illumina NextSeq 550 flow cell was used to sequence each immunoSEQ 96-well plate. The published analysis was carried out like this. The immunoSEQ output contained only junctional sequences without quality scores, so filtering could not match that applied to full-length reads. To assign V/J genes and CDR3, sequences were annotated using PyIR, a Python wrapper for IgBLAST v1.9, with IMGT germline references. Reads were filtered out if the reads had weak V/J assignments (E-value above 1e-6), no CDR3, stop codons, out-of-frame junctions, or ambiguous translated residues. V3J clonotypes were defined as sequences sharing the same inferred V gene, J gene, and CDR3 amino acid sequence. To compute the percentage overlap between repertoires, the number of shared unique clonotypes was divided by the size of the smaller repertoire. Three approaches were used to assess repertoire richness: RTK rarefaction, the Chao1 estimator, and Recon v2.1 estimates of unobserved clonotypes. Generation probabilities were computed with OLGA for all TCRbeta clonotypes obtained by the gDNA method from several donors. TCRdb re-hosts the immuneACCESS table, in-frame sequences only. Its copies lack some clones; in the studies checked, an unresolved V gene accounts for under half of them, and the cause for the rest is not known. V and J calls and clone size are those listed in that table; D and trimming were worked out from the DNA. This sample is represented by around 720,000 clones; 73% of them were singletons. The ten largest account for roughly 1.9% of the sample.

This clone was observed a single time. It lacks a known antigen. Base-call qualities are not available, and no considerably larger clone is one nucleotide away. Healthy HIV-negative adults with no recently reported acute infections or vaccinations were included as donors. Every donor was a Caucasian adult residing in Nashville, Tennessee, USA. CD4+ T cells were enriched by magnetic negative selection, after which naive cells were positively selected on CD45RA and the negative fraction was taken as the memory subset. Blood was collected by leukapheresis, and PBMCs were isolated by Ficoll-Histopaque density gradient centrifugation and then cryopreserved in liquid nitrogen vapor phase. Purity and quantity of every magnetically sorted T cell population were checked by analytical flow cytometry. From each sorted fraction, genomic DNA was isolated and quantified by UV absorbance on a Nanodrop 2000c. The CDR3 holds 16 amino acids from the cysteine to the phenylalanine. Only the CDR3 region is kept as DNA, spanning 48 bases read in frame from base 1. Trimming at the junction amounts to 3 bases on V and 0 bases on J, and the germline ends lie 15 bases apart. The germline V gene sets CDR1 to SGHRS and CDR2 to YFSETQ.

The sequenced material came from memory CD4+ T cells sorted from blood. The cell subset or site label corresponds to: CD45RA-negative fraction. Recombination linked TRBV5-1 to TRBJ1-1, with the identity of the D gene unclear. The source is a woman aged 30 to 39 in good health. The CDR3 reads as follows: CASSSGYSGVNTEAFF. The DNA sequence is TGCGCCAGCAGCTCGGGGTACAGTGGAGTGAACACTGAAGCTTTCTTT.